This T cell receptor (beta chain) was captured in a study of blood T cells in healthy people across ages. Next came a second PCR, run for about 6 to 11 cycles, which used a sample-barcoded 5' primer along with a J-beta primer mix. TCRdb re-derived calls from the 5' RACE reads in MiXCR, one entry per CDR3 protein. Altogether roughly 2 million distinct CDR3 sequences are present, approximately 50% being singletons, with the ten largest covering approximately 2.1%. This clonotype was recorded only once. The sample taken for sequencing was blood. The origin of this receptor is a woman in her thirties or forties in good health.

CDR3 sequence (DNA): TGCGCCAGCAGTGACCGAGGGGGGAACGAGACCCAGTACTTC. This gives the protein CASSDRGGNETQYF. The rearrangement joins TRBV10-1 to TRBJ2-5, with D perhaps being TRBD1 or TRBD2 (6 bases each). CDR1 and CDR2 from the germline V gene are WNHNN and SYGVQD (reference sequence). This CDR3 comprises 14 residues. The ends were cut back, 3 bases at V and 5 bases at J, with 13 bases in the middle.